The 32 T cell receptor beta chains below were found in one sample sequenced in a study of neurological immune-mediated disorders. MiXCR was run by TCRdb on the 5' RACE reads, yielding one entry per CDR3 protein. This repertoire shows 100,000 to 150,000 distinct CDR3 sequences, more than 2.5% found once; its top ten account for over 1%. The sequenced sample consisted of PBMCs. The receptor source for this set is a woman under 40 with multiple sclerosis.

This clonotype was observed many times. J is TRBJ1-1 and V is TRBV29-1; possible D gene TRBD1, 6 bases. Looked up from germline, CDR1 is SQVTM and CDR2 is ANQGSEA. CDR3 length equals 12 residues. The germline V and J ends were trimmed by 6 bases and 5 bases, with 13 bases remaining between them. In DNA, the CDR3 is TGCAGCGTCCACGGGGGGCGGACTGAAGCTTTCTTT. It translates to CSVHGGRTEAFF. Full variable domain (outside the CDR3, taken from reference TRBV29-1 and TRBJ1-1): SAVISQKPSRDICQRGTSLTIQCQVDSQVTMMFWYRQQPGQSLTLIATANQGSEATYESGFVIDKFPISRPNLTFSTLTVSNMSPEDSSIYLCSVHGGRTEAFFGQGTRLTVV.

The chain combines TRBV28 with TRBJ1-1; D is ambiguous. V lost 6 bases, J lost 14 bases, and 16 bases lay in between. This CDR3 is 11 amino acids long. In germline, CDR1 is MDHEN, CDR2 SYDVKM. This CDR3 is CASSLHTERFF. The CDR3 DNA reads TGTGCCAGCAGCCTCCACACAGAGAGGTTCTTT.

This clonotype has ten or more counts. The genes are TRBV4-3 and TRBJ1-3, with TRBD1 as a possible D gene (5 bases). Germline assignment: CDR1 LGHNA and CDR2 YSLEER. This CDR3 is 17 amino acids long. Trimming removed 4 bases at V and 1 base at J, with 17 bases between. The CDR3 DNA reads TGCGCCAGCAGCCCAGGCGTGGGGGGTATTTCTGGAAACACCATATATTTT. Protein product: CASSPGVGGISGNTIYF.

Ten or more counts support this clonotype. The chain couples TRBV5-1 to TRBJ2-3; 10 nucleotides align to TRBD2. This CDR3 is built from 14 residues. Unmatched junction bases numbered 1, after V lost 4 bases and J lost 2 bases. Germline V CDR1 and CDR2: SGHRS, YFSETQ. CDR3 in DNA: TGCGCCAGCAGCCTAGCGGGGGTCACAGATACGCAGTATTTT. Its translation: CASSLAGVTDTQYF.

This clonotype came up a few times. The V and J genes are TRBV4-3 and TRBJ2-1; either TRBD1 or TRBD2 may supply D (5 bases each). The CDR3 is 15 amino acids. The V gene's germline CDR1 is LGHNA and CDR2 YSLEER. Trimming stripped 4 bases from V and 8 bases from J, with 18 bases between. CDR3 coding DNA: TGCGCCAGCAGCCCCGGGACGCGAAATCTCTATGAGCAGTTCTTC. This translates into CASSPGTRNLYEQFF.

This clonotype has a handful of counts. The J gene is TRBJ2-2, the V gene TRBV20-1; the D is unclear. V shed 3 bases and J shed 5 bases, with 10 bases lying between them. CDR1 is DFQATT, CDR2 SNEGSKA, per germline (reference sequence). CDR3 length equals 13 residues. CDR3 sequence (DNA): TGCAGTGCTAGGGACCTATTAACCGGGGAGCTGTTTTTT. This encodes CSARDLLTGELFF.

This clonotype was counted at least ten times. This chain joins TRBV3-2 and TRBJ1-2. TRBV3-2 corresponds to a pseudogene. The CDR3 totals 12 residues. CDR3 sequence (DNA): TGTGCCAGCAGCCAAGGGCAAAAGGGCTACACCTTC. Translation: CASSQGQKGYTF.

Concerning this clonotype: It may be a read error: a sequence one base away is much more abundant. The V gene is TRBV6-5, the J gene TRBJ2-5; 9 nucleotides agree with TRBD1. The CDR3 loop spans 14 amino acids. CDR1 and CDR2 from the germline V gene are MNHEY and SVGAGI. CDR3 amino acids: CASREGQGTENQYF. CDR3 DNA: TGTGCCAGCAGGGAAGGACAGGGGACAGAGAACCAGTACTTC.

This clonotype was recorded at least ten times. The chain employs TRBV20-1 and TRBJ1-4; D perhaps matches TRBD1 (5 bases). Trimming shortened V by 1 base and J by 3 bases, and 18 bases separated the two germline ends. The CDR3 consists of 17 residues. Germline lookup yields CDR1 DFQATT and CDR2 SNEGSKA (reference sequence). The DNA of the CDR3 is TGCAGTGCTAGAGGCCCGAGGGGTGTGGGCCCTAATGAAAAACTGTTTTTT. It is translated as CSARGPRGVGPNEKLFF.

This clonotype was counted ten times or more. The V and J genes are TRBV5-1 and TRBJ1-1; 7 nucleotides align to TRBD1. V dropped 2 bases and J dropped 4; count of bases not matched to a gene: 5. The CDR3 totals 14 residues. The germline V gene encodes CDR1 SGHRS and CDR2 YFSETQ. CDR3: CASSFSGGPTEAFF. The DNA of the CDR3 is TGCGCCAGCAGCTTTTCAGGGGGTCCCACTGAAGCTTTCTTT.

In its sample, this clonotype was seen many times. The chain is built from TRBV15 and TRBJ1-6; D uncertain. The CDR3 sequence is 16 residues long. Germline loops: CDR1 LNHNV, CDR2 YYDKDF (reference sequence). With 2 bases removed from V and 7 bases from J, the gap between germline ends came to 15 bases. The CDR3 coding sequence is TGTGCCACCAGCAGACACCCCCGGGAGGCGAATTCACCCCTCCACTTT. This sequence encodes CATSRHPREANSPLHF. Full variable domain (remainder filled in from reference TRBV15 and TRBJ1-6): DAMVIQNPRYQVTQFGKPVTLSCSQTLNHNVMYWYQQKSSQAPKLLFHYYDKDFNNEADTPDNFQSRRPNTSFCFLDIRSPGLGDTAMYLCATSRHPREANSPLHFGNGTRLTVT.

This clonotype was seen many times. V usage is TRBV7-2 and J usage is TRBJ2-7, with TRBD1 identical over 7 bases. Germline values: CDR1 SGHTA, CDR2 FQGNSA. The CDR3 loop spans 16 amino acids. With V trimmed by 4 bases and J by 0 bases, 9 bases remained unmatched. The CDR3 nucleotides read TGTGCCAGCAGCTCGAAGACCGGGACAGTCTCCTACGAGCAGTACTTC. Translation gives CASSSKTGTVSYEQYF.

This clonotype was recorded at least ten times. The rearrangement links TRBV5-8 to TRBJ1-1, with D possibly TRBD1 on 6 matching bases. Per the germline V gene, CDR1 is SGHTS and CDR2 is YDEGEE. The V and J ends lost 2 bases and 6 bases respectively, with 14 bases between them. CDR3 size: 14 residues. The CDR3 protein is CASSFFGGGPEAFF. Written as DNA, the CDR3 is TGTGCCAGCAGCTTCTTCGGCGGGGGCCCTGAAGCTTTCTTT.

This clonotype was counted at least ten times. This sequence joins TRBV5-6 and TRBJ1-4, with D possibly TRBD1 on 5 matching bases. The CDR3 spans 14 residues. Trimming took 4 bases from V and 4 from J, leaving 11 bases between them. The germline V gene encodes CDR1 SGHDT and CDR2 YYEEEE. The CDR3 sequence is CASSRQLVNEKLFF. The CDR3 coding sequence is TGTGCCAGCAGCCGACAGTTAGTTAATGAAAAACTGTTTTTT.

The sample holds many counts of this clonotype. The chain employs TRBV5-6 and TRBJ2-7; D uncertain. Germline CDR1 and CDR2: SGHDT and YYEEEE. The CDR3 runs 11 residues. Trimming cost V 4 bases and J 3 bases, with 5 bases left between them. As DNA, the CDR3 is TGTGCCAGCAGCGATTACTACGAGCAGTACTTC. Protein product: CASSDYYEQYF.

This clonotype appeared many times. The V gene is TRBV7-6, the J gene TRBJ1-4, with unresolved D. The V end lost 5 bases, the J end lost 1 base, and 8 bases lay between the germline ends. The CDR3 sequence is 14 residues long. Per the germline V gene, CDR1 is SGHVS and CDR2 is FNYEAQ. The CDR3 DNA sequence: TGTGCCAGCAGCGAAGACCGAACTAATGAAAAACTGTTTTTT. Its translation: CASSEDRTNEKLFF.

This clonotype was recorded at least ten times. V usage is TRBV29-1 and J usage is TRBJ2-1; D not certain. The CDR3 spans 11 residues. V lost 7 bases and J 9 bases, leaving 13 bases between the germline ends. CDR1 SQVTM and CDR2 ANQGSEA come from the germline V gene. In nucleotides, the CDR3 is TGCAGCGCAGACTCGTCGGGTGAGCAGTTCTTC. This encodes CSADSSGEQFF.

In its sample, this clonotype was seen many times. The chain combines TRBV20-1 with TRBJ2-4; perhaps TRBD1 as D (6 bases). Germline V lookup: CDR1 DFQATT, CDR2 SNEGSKA (reference sequence). The V end lost 0 bases, the J end lost 5 bases, and 17 bases lay between the germline ends. This CDR3 has 16 amino acids. CDR3 sequence (DNA): TGCAGTGCTAGAGAAGGGCAGGGGTATTACCAAAACATTCAGTACTTC. Its translation is CSAREGQGYYQNIQYF.

At least ten counts were recorded for this clonotype. This chain uses TRBV7-2 with TRBJ2-7; 10 nucleotides match TRBD1. Germline CDR1 reads SGHTA; CDR2 reads FQGNSA. Trimming at V came to 1 base and at J to 6 bases, leaving 12 bases not matched to a gene. There are 17 residues in the CDR3. The CDR3 sequence is CASSLGIPGQGFPEQYF. CDR3 in DNA: TGTGCCAGCAGCTTAGGTATACCGGGACAGGGGTTCCCCGAGCAGTACTTC.

This clonotype occurred many times. The V gene is TRBV7-6, the J gene TRBJ1-6; no definite D call. Trimming cost V 0 bases and J 7 bases, with 4 bases left between them. CDR1 SGHVS and CDR2 FNYEAQ come from the germline V gene. The CDR3 contains 13 residues. This CDR3 is CASSLAENSPLHF. CDR3 in DNA: TGTGCCAGCAGCTTAGCAGAGAATTCACCCCTCCACTTT.

This clonotype has a count of ten or more. This sequence joins TRBV20-1 and TRBJ2-7; TRBD2 might be the D (5 bases). V lost 0 bases to trimming and J lost 6 bases, with 18 bases between them. The CDR3 contains 15 residues. Germline values: CDR1 DFQATT, CDR2 SNEGSKA (reference sequence). The CDR3 reads CSARDSPPPGGEQYF. CDR3 DNA: TGCAGTGCTAGAGATTCACCCCCGCCTGGAGGCGAGCAGTACTTC.

This clonotype occurred many times. V and J are TRBV20-1 and TRBJ1-3; D uncertain. Germline CDR1 DFQATT, CDR2 SNEGSKA (reference sequence). CDR3 length equals 14 residues. V dropped 3 bases and J dropped 2 bases, with 11 bases sitting between them. CDR3: CSASPMVAGNTIYF. CDR3 DNA: TGCAGTGCTAGTCCCATGGTTGCTGGAAACACCATATATTTT.

This clonotype was detected a few times. The chain recombines TRBV15 with TRBJ1-6; a weak D match, TRBD1 (6 bases). The V gene's germline CDR1 is LNHNV and CDR2 YYDKDF (reference sequence). Trimming shortened V by 0 bases and J by 11 bases, and 8 bases separated the two germline ends. This CDR3 is 13 amino acids long. CDR3 sequence: CATSRDGGPPLHF. The CDR3 DNA reads as TGTGCCACCAGCAGAGATGGGGGGCCACCCCTCCACTTT. The whole variable domain, remainder taken from reference TRBV15 and TRBJ1-6, is DAMVIQNPRYQVTQFGKPVTLSCSQTLNHNVMYWYQQKSSQAPKLLFHYYDKDFNNEADTPDNFQSRRPNTSFCFLDIRSPGLGDTAMYLCATSRDGGPPLHFGNGTRLTVT.

In its sample, this clonotype was seen many times. The chain carries TRBV5-1 and TRBJ2-5, with TRBD2 matching over 9 bases. CDR1 and CDR2 (germline): SGHRS, YFSETQ. The CDR3 is 14 amino acids. V gave up 6 bases and J gave up 4 bases; unmatched junction bases: 7. In nucleotides, the CDR3 is TGCGCCAGCACTATTAGCGGGGGTGGAGAGACCCAGTACTTC. Its translation: CASTISGGGETQYF.

This clonotype was seen at least ten times. The CDR3 loop is CSAMRGGSEKLFF. Here the CDR3 DNA reads TGCAGTGCCATGAGGGGGGGCAGTGAAAAACTGTTTTTT. This chain joins TRBV20-1 and TRBJ1-4; D possibly corresponds to TRBD1 (6 bases). The CDR3 length is 13 residues. Trimming took 6 bases from V and 7 from J, leaving 15 bases between them. Germline CDR1 reads DFQATT; CDR2 reads SNEGSKA (reference sequence).

This clonotype was detected ten times or more. This chain connects TRBV5-5 to TRBJ2-7, with D tentatively TRBD2 (7 bases). Germline V CDR1 and CDR2: SGHKS, YYEKEE (reference sequence). Trimming pared 4 bases from V and 5 bases from J, leaving 10 bases between. The CDR3 runs to 12 residues. CDR3 sequence (DNA): TGTGCCAGCAGCCGGGGGGCTGACGAGCAGTACTTC. It translates to CASSRGADEQYF.

This clonotype was seen at least ten times. CDR3 loop: CASSVGQGGVYNEQFF. The CDR3 DNA reads as TGTGCCAGTAGTGTCGGACAGGGGGGTGTATACAATGAGCAGTTCTTC. The gene calls are TRBV19 and TRBJ2-1, with TRBD1 matching 10 bases. The CDR3 covers 16 residues. Germline values: CDR1 LNHDA, CDR2 SQIVND (reference sequence). J lost 4 bases, V lost 5 bases, and 8 bases had no gene match.

This clonotype was picked up many times. V is TRBV6-5 and J is TRBJ2-3; 9 positions match TRBD2. The CDR3 extends over 15 amino acids. Germline V gene sequence: CDR1 MNHEY, CDR2 SVGAGI. J was trimmed by 5 bases and V by 4 bases; bases with no gene match: 7. The CDR3 DNA reads as TGTGCCAGCAGTTCCCTAGCGGGATTGAGAGATACGCAGTATTTT. Its protein product is CASSSLAGLRDTQYF.

This clonotype was seen at least ten times. The chain combines TRBV7-2 with TRBJ2-7; 7 positions agree with TRBD1. V was clipped by 5 bases and J by 6 bases; unmatched bases: 1. Germline CDR1 reads SGHTA; CDR2 reads FQGNSA. The CDR3 spans 11 residues. The CDR3 nucleotides are TGTGCCAGCAGCAACAGGGGCGAGCAGTACTTC. It translates to CASSNRGEQYF.

This clonotype was counted ten times or more. The V call is TRBV7-2, the J call TRBJ2-5, with 7 bases fitting TRBD2. This CDR3 has 17 amino acids. Germline V lookup: CDR1 SGHTA, CDR2 FQGNSA. Trimming took 2 bases from V and 1 from J; bases not matched to a gene: 10. The CDR3, as DNA: TGTGCCAGCAGCTTAAGGCCTAGCGGAGGCTTCCAAGAGACCCAGTACTTC. Its protein product is CASSLRPSGGFQETQYF.

This clonotype has ten or more counts. The chain links TRBV5-1 to TRBJ2-3; no reliable D call. This CDR3 contains 15 residues. V lost 0 bases and J 0 bases, leaving 8 bases between the germline ends. The germline V gene has CDR1 SGHRS and CDR2 YFSETQ. CDR3: CASSLAVGSTDTQYF. The CDR3, as DNA: TGCGCCAGCAGCTTGGCCGTAGGGAGCACAGATACGCAGTATTTT. The full variable domain, rest sourced from reference TRBV5-1 and TRBJ2-3, is KAGVTQTPRYLIKTRGQQVTLSCSPISGHRSVSWYQQTPGQGLQFLFEYFSETQRNKGNFPGRFSGRQFSNSRSEMNVSTLELGDSALYLCASSLAVGSTDTQYFGPGTRLTVL.

This clonotype came up a few times. This sequence joins TRBV25-1 and TRBJ1-2, with D maybe TRBD1 (5 bases). The CDR3 has 13 residues. The V gene's germline CDR1 is MGHDK and CDR2 SYGVNS. V was pared by 2 bases and J by 6 bases, with 10 bases between. CDR3 loop: CASSEEGLNGYTF. Written as DNA, the CDR3 is TGTGCCAGCAGTGAAGAGGGACTGAATGGCTACACCTTC.